Below, 13 T cell receptor beta chains from the same sample are listed, as sequenced in a study of CD4 T cells in relation to SARS-CoV-2 and coronaviruses. Before the COVID-19 pandemic, during about 2010-2019, CD4+ T cells were taken from unexposed donors. CD4+ T cells were isolated from the cells after roughly 11 days of culture. Their antigen targets remain unknown. Profiled with immunoSEQ multiplex PCR; TCRdb holds only in-frame clones, not every one. This sample has 15,000 to 20,000 clones, with around 78% found just once. The sample comprised CD4+ T cells from PBMCs, cultured in vitro. The receptors were gathered from a human donor in good health.

This chain connects TRBV27 to TRBJ2-7, with no clear D. The CDR3 consists of 14 residues. Trimming took off 2 bases at V and 3 bases at J, with 11 bases between the two ends. Germline CDR1 reads MNHEY; CDR2 reads SMNVEV (reference sequence). This CDR3 reads CASSLTPYYYEQYF. The CDR3 DNA follows: TGTGCCAGCAGTTTAACACCCTATTACTACGAGCAGTACTTC.

The chain links TRBV15 to TRBJ1-6; 12 nucleotides align to TRBD1. CDR1 and CDR2 from the germline V gene are LNHNV and YYDKDF (reference sequence). J gave up 7 bases and V 4 bases, and 5 bases lay outside the gene matches. The CDR3 is made up of 16 amino acids. The CDR3 spells CATSTGTGGSNSPLHF. The CDR3 DNA reads as TGTGCCACCAGCACCGGGACAGGGGGCTCAAATTCACCCCTCCACTTT.

Only a few counts were recorded for this clone. The genes are TRBV19 and TRBJ1-1; D not resolved. The V and J ends lost 8 bases and 6 bases respectively, with 16 bases between them. Per germline, CDR1 LNHDA and CDR2 SQIVND (reference sequence). The CDR3 length is 13 residues. The CDR3 here is CASYRLGSSEAFF. The CDR3 DNA follows: TGTGCCAGTTACCGATTGGGGTCCTCTGAAGCTTTCTTT.

CDR3 sequence reads: CATSDSDRGPGEKLFF. The CDR3 nucleotides are TGTGCCACCAGTGACTCCGACAGGGGGCCAGGGGAAAAACTGTTTTTT. The V and J genes are TRBV24-1 and TRBJ1-4; 10 bases are shared with TRBD1. Germline lookup yields CDR1 KGHDR and CDR2 SFDVKD. Losses at the gene ends were 4 bases for V and 8 bases for J; bases not matched to a gene: 9. The CDR3 runs 16 residues.

This chain uses TRBV5-1 with TRBJ2-2, with 13 positions matching TRBD2. The junction had 7 bases not matched to a gene; V was cut back by 4 bases and J by 7 bases. The CDR3 covers 16 residues. Germline V gene data show CDR1 as SGHRS and CDR2 as YFSETQ. CDR3 nucleotides: TGCGCCAGCAGCCGAACCGGGACTAGCGGGGTCGGGGAGCTGTTTTTT. It specifies CASSRTGTSGVGELFF. Full variable domain (outside the CDR3, taken from reference TRBV5-1 and TRBJ2-2): KAGVTQTPRYLIKTRGQQVTLSCSPISGHRSVSWYQQTPGQGLQFLFEYFSETQRNKGNFPGRFSGRQFSNSRSEMNVSTLELGDSALYLCASSRTGTSGVGELFFGEGSRLTVL.

This clone was seen only a few times. V and J are TRBV6-5 and TRBJ1-1; no clear D gene. The CDR3 has 15 residues. CDR1 is MNHEY, CDR2 SVGAGI, per germline. Trimming removed 6 bases at V and 3 bases at J, with 17 bases between. CDR3 amino acids: CASSGLPGSDTEAFF. The CDR3 DNA sequence: TGTGCCAGCAGCGGACTTCCCGGGTCCGACACTGAAGCTTTCTTT.

The chain combines TRBV6-4 with TRBJ2-1; 13 bases align to TRBD2. After removal of 3 bases from V and 7 bases from J, the junction contained 6 bases not matched to a gene. Germline V CDR1 and CDR2: MRHNA, SNTAGT. The CDR3 contains 16 residues. The CDR3 region is CASSESGTSGANEQFF. The CDR3 DNA reads as TGTGCCAGCAGTGAGTCCGGGACTAGCGGGGCAAATGAGCAGTTCTTC.

The chain links TRBV5-4 to TRBJ1-1, with TRBD1 identical over 7 bases. Germline CDR1 SGHNT, CDR2 YYREEE (reference sequence). This CDR3 is built from 13 residues. V trimming: 4 bases; J trimming: 7 bases; junction bases outside the gene matches: 7. The CDR3 DNA sequence: TGTGCCAGCAGCCGAGACAGGGAGGGTGAAGCTTTCTTT. Translated, it gives CASSRDREGEAFF.

The gene calls are TRBV24-1 and TRBJ2-2; 8 bases align to TRBD1. Trimming removed 9 bases from V and 7 bases from J; junction bases left unmatched: 3. The germline V gene has CDR1 KGHDR and CDR2 SFDVKD. There are 12 residues in the CDR3. CDR3 protein: CATGQGVGELFF. The CDR3 DNA is TGTGCCACCGGACAGGGTGTCGGGGAGCTGTTTTTT.

The V gene is TRBV3-1 (or the pseudogene TRBV3-2), the J gene TRBJ1-2, with 9 bases fitting TRBD1. The CDR3 totals 11 residues. V was clipped by 3 bases and J by 11 bases; unmatched bases: 1. Germline CDR1 is LGHDT and CDR2 is YNNKEL (reference sequence). CDR3 nucleotide sequence: TGTGCCAGCAGCCACGACAGGGGGTACACCTTC. This codes for CASSHDRGYTF.

CDR3 amino acids: CATSKEGLAGAYSYF. In nucleotides, the CDR3 is TGTGCCACCAGCAAGGAGGGACTAGCGGGAGCCTATAGCTACTTC. The rearrangement joins TRBV15 to TRBJ2-4; TRBD2 aligns across 14 bases. This CDR3 is built from 15 residues. V shed 4 bases, J shed 16 bases, and the junction held 12 bases outside the gene matches. Per the germline V gene, CDR1 is LNHNV and CDR2 is YYDKDF (reference sequence).

This clone was counted a few times. The chain uses TRBV15 and TRBJ2-7; 8 bases are a match to TRBD1. Germline values: CDR1 LNHNV, CDR2 YYDKDF (reference sequence). Trimming at V came to 0 bases and at J to 2 bases, leaving 6 bases not matched to a gene. This CDR3 comprises 16 residues. The CDR3, as DNA: TGTGCCACCAGCAGAGATCGGGGACAGGCTCCCTACGAGCAGTACTTC. Encoded protein: CATSRDRGQAPYEQYF.

This clone was counted only a few times. This chain links TRBV19 with TRBJ1-2, with D possibly being TRBD1 (6 bases). V lost 6 bases and J 6 bases, leaving 8 bases between the germline ends. Germline V CDR1 and CDR2: LNHDA, SQIVND (reference sequence). This CDR3 has 11 amino acids. CDR3 in DNA: TGTGCCAGTAGGACAGGTGATGGCTACACCTTC. It translates to CASRTGDGYTF.